This section outlines one T cell receptor (beta chain) sequence together with its context. This clone was detected only once. The antigen it recognizes is unknown. No quality values exist for individual bases; no much larger clone is one base distant. One collaborating source in Seattle enrolled patients while the patients were actively infected and followed the patients over time throughout the course of disease. Whole blood was collected in K2EDTA tubes by collaborating institutions according to the institutions' own protocols. For TCRbeta analysis, collaborator samples were shipped as frozen whole blood, as isolated PBMCs, or as DNA extracted from either sample type. The source of the sample is a study of blood T cell repertoires in COVID-19 (dated by TCRdb to about 2020). About the study as a whole: Collaborator samples came from the United States, Italy and Spain and covered acute and convalescent phases of COVID-19. HLA class I and class II types, where available, came from metadata supplied by the sample provider rather than from assay-based typing. Samples came from the ongoing ImmuneRACE study (first 160 participants) plus 1,254 subjects from 6 global collaborators. Deeply sampled blood TCRbeta repertoires from subjects exposed to, actively infected with, or recovered from COVID-19 were included in the dataset. The repertoires were released in a freely available public database intended as a resource for research on the immune response to SARS-CoV-2. The material from the prospective study consisted of cDNA or gDNA derived from T cells, B-cell-depleted T cells, or PBMCs. A de-identified subject ID, COVID-19 status, age in years and sex were almost always included in the sample metadata.

What the authors observed across the whole study: How much clinical and demographic metadata was included differed by source and by participant, and the metadata was provided uncurated.

TCRbeta CDR3 regions were amplified from genomic DNA by means of the immunoSEQ Assay, a bias-controlled multiplex PCR. The published analysis was carried out like this. Nucleated cell counts per sample were estimated from amplification of reference gene primers within the assay. To quantify the absolute abundance of each unique TCRbeta CDR3 rearrangement, sequence reads were collapsed and filtered. For each sample, productive Simpson clonality was calculated by taking the square root of Simpson's diversity index across productive rearrangements. The table comes from immuneACCESS by way of TCRdb, which keeps in-frame sequences with V and J called. Part of the clones is missing from these tables; in studies checked, under half for an unresolved V gene and the rest for unknown reasons. The V and J calls and clone size were taken over from that table, and D and trimming were inferred from the DNA. The sample contains about 230,000 clones, approximately 83% of them found a single time. The ten largest clonotypes hold 0.95% to 1.5% of the sample.

From its cysteine to its phenylalanine, the CDR3 spans 12 amino acids. The sequence is cut down to CDR3 DNA, 36 bases in frame from base 1. From a lookup of the germline V gene, CDR1 and CDR2 are SNHLY and FYNNEI. Germline trimming amounts to 6 bases on V and 8 bases on J, with 1 as the count of junction bases outside the gene matches. The chain is encoded by TRBV2 joined to TRBJ2-1, and 10 junction bases match TRBD2. Input material: peripheral blood. The receptor was isolated from a woman in her twenties or thirties with COVID-19, enrolled during active disease. The DNA sequence follows: TGTGCCAGCAGCCTAGCGGGGGATGAGCAGTTCTTC. Translation gives CASSLAGDEQFF.